This T cell receptor (beta chain) was captured in a study of graft-versus-host responses after intestinal transplantation. On the study more broadly: Uniformly, recipients were administered anti-thymocyte globulin induction with subsequent tacrolimus and steroids for about 3 years. Study-wide findings and caveats: GvH clones turned up in recipient marrow; some had shown up first in ileum or blood.

Assay: immunoSEQ multiplex PCR; the TCRdb copy retains only in-frame clones and omits some. The table shows under 140,000 clones, with roughly 93% occurring only once. As for this clone: Its specificity is not known.

CDR3 length: 16 residues. Germline values: CDR1 SGHVS, CDR2 FQNEAQ. V lost 6 bases and J lost 0, with 12 bases in between. The material sequenced was unstimulated CD8+ T cells sorted from spleen or lymph node cells, taken before intestinal transplant. This chain joins TRBV7-8 and TRBJ2-6, with D tentatively TRBD1 (5 bases). This receptor was taken from a human donor who received an intestinal transplant. The CDR3 loop is CASSPGFPSGANVLTF. As DNA, the CDR3 is TGTGCCAGCAGTCCAGGGTTCCCCTCTGGGGCCAACGTCCTGACTTTC. Complete variable domain (other parts from reference TRBV7-8 and TRBJ2-6): GAGVSQSPRYKVAKRGQDVALRCDPISGHVSLFWYQQALGQGPEFLTYFQNEAQLDKSGLPSDRFFAERPEGSVSTLKIQRTQQEDSAVYLCASSPGFPSGANVLTFGAGSRLTVL.